The source of this T cell receptor (beta chain) is a study of shared clonotypes between healthy human individuals. The study's findings and limits: Blood was the only sampled material, and tissue repertoires likely differ. Richness estimates generally favored naive over memory subsets.

Concerning this clone itself: What it binds is unknown.

The CDR3 is made up of 15 amino acids. Germline CDR1 and CDR2: SGHVS and FQNEAQ. V lost 1 base and J lost 5, with 12 bases in between. Libraries were prepared by immunoSEQ multiplex PCR; TCRdb keeps only in-frame clonotypes and omits some of them. This table has 1.4 million or so clones, around 98.5% appearing once. The chain is built from TRBV7-8 and TRBJ1-5, with D uncertain. Sequencing used naive CD4+ T cells sorted from blood. Subset given: CD45RA+ positively selected. This sequence originates from a man aged 25 to 45 in good health. The CDR3 nucleotides read TGTGCCAGCAGCTTAGGACCCCAAACGCATCAGCCCCAGCATTTT. This sequence encodes CASSLGPQTHQPQHF.